Reported below is one TCR beta chain. The sample belongs to a study of blood T cell repertoires in COVID-19. Study-wide context: Acute and convalescent COVID-19 specimens originated in the United States, Italy and Spain.

The CDR3 extends over 15 amino acids. V shed 3 bases and J shed 3 bases, with 15 bases lying between them. Germline CDR1 LGHNA, CDR2 YSLEER. TCRdb's table, derived via immunoSEQ multiplex PCR, lists solely in-frame clones and lacks some. The table lists 200,000 to 300,000 clones, more than 85% of them singletons, with 3.5% to 5% in the top ten. Recruits, aged roughly 18 to 90 years, lived in approximately 26 US areas. Cohorts were determined from participant-reported clinical history. The chain employs TRBV4-3 and TRBJ2-7; possible D gene TRBD2, 6 bases. Material for sequencing was PBMCs or T cells enriched from blood (not recorded which). This TCR was recovered from a young woman who had recovered from COVID-19. The CDR3 sequence is CASSQRGDSFYEQYF. CDR3 DNA sequence: TGCGCCAGCAGCCAGCGGGGAGACAGCTTCTACGAGCAGTACTTC.